The T cell receptor beta chain described here comes from a study of blood T cell repertoires in COVID-19. For the study at large: The United States, Italy and Spain supplied acute and convalescent COVID-19 samples. Nucleic acid was either cDNA or gDNA, and it came from T cells, B-cell-depleted T cells, or PBMCs.

V gave up 3 bases and J gave up 2 bases, with 14 bases separating them. CDR1 and CDR2 (germline): MNHEY, SMNVEV (reference sequence). This CDR3 spans 15 amino acids. Authors' methods: Reference gene primer amplification in the assay estimated nucleated cell counts. The method was immunoSEQ multiplex PCR; TCRdb's version includes in-frame clones alone and lacks a portion of them. The V and J calls and clone size come from that table; D and trimming were worked out from the DNA. In the table there are under 200,000 clones, 84% of which are singletons. The source material was peripheral blood. This receptor was identified in a human donor with acute or convalescent COVID-19. The donor label of this sample is uncertain. The chain joins TRBV27 to TRBJ2-7; TRBD1 might be the D (6 bases). CDR3 in DNA: TGTGCCAGCAGTTTGGGGAGAGGGGGACCCTACGAGCAGTACTTC. It specifies CASSLGRGGPYEQYF.